This entry lists 9 T cell receptor beta chains sequenced from one sample in a study of blood T cell repertoires in COVID-19. Profiling relied on immunoSEQ multiplex PCR, and the TCRdb table lists in-frame clones only, not all of them. The sample lists around 250,000 clones, about 88% occurring once. The sequenced material came from peripheral blood. The receptors stem from a man between 18 and 35 years old with active or convalescent COVID-19.

The chain carries TRBV19 and TRBJ1-5; D gene unclear. This CDR3 has 14 residues. Between the trimmed V and J ends, which lost 5 bases and 5 bases, there was a span of 13 bases. Germline loops: CDR1 LNHDA, CDR2 SQIVND (reference sequence). CDR3 nucleotides: TGTGCCAGTAGTTATTTTACCCAGGATCAGCCCCAGCATTTT. It codes for CASSYFTQDQPQHF. Full variable domain (missing parts from reference TRBV19 and TRBJ1-5): DGGITQSPKYLFRKEGQNVTLSCEQNLNHDAMYWYRQDPGQGLRLIYYSQIVNDFQKGDIAEGYSVSREKKESFPLTVTSAQKNPTAFYLCASSYFTQDQPQHFGDGTRLSIL.

This chain uses TRBV4-1 with TRBJ1-5; 7 bases agree with TRBD1. The CDR3 has 16 residues. Trimming removed 2 bases from V and 2 bases from J; junction bases left unmatched: 6. Germline assignment: CDR1 MGHRA and CDR2 YSYEKL. The CDR3 bases are TGCGCCAGCAGCCAAAGAGGGGGCGGCGGCAATCAGCCCCAGCATTTT. As protein: CASSQRGGGGNQPQHF.

The chain links TRBV28 to TRBJ1-5; unclear D gene. V lost 6 bases, J lost 3 bases, and 15 bases lay in between. CDR3 size: 15 residues. Looked up from germline, CDR1 is MDHEN and CDR2 is SYDVKM. The CDR3 loop reads CASSQPSGINQPQHF. In DNA form, the CDR3 reads TGTGCCAGCAGCCAACCGTCAGGTATCAATCAGCCCCAGCATTTT.

This chain connects TRBV28 to TRBJ2-4; TRBD2 might be the D (7 bases). CDR1 and CDR2 from the germline V gene are MDHEN and SYDVKM. The length of the CDR3 is 14 residues. Trimming removed 6 bases at V and 9 bases at J, with 18 bases between. The CDR3 DNA is TGTGCCAGCAGAAGGGGGGAGGGCCAGGTCATTCAGTACTTC. As protein: CASRRGEGQVIQYF.

This clone was counted a single time. This chain links TRBV4-1 with TRBJ1-3; D uncertain. Germline assignment: CDR1 MGHRA and CDR2 YSYEKL. The CDR3 loop spans 14 amino acids. Trimming pared 4 bases from V and 0 bases from J, leaving 7 bases between. CDR3 amino acids: CASSLLSSGNTIYF. Written as DNA, the CDR3 is TGCGCCAGCAGCCTCTTGAGCTCTGGAAACACCATATATTTT.

The chain combines TRBV6-2 or TRBV6-3 with TRBJ2-7; 8 bases are shared with TRBD1. This CDR3 has 13 amino acids. V lost 6 bases to trimming and J lost 6 bases; unmatched junction nucleotides: 7. Germline lookup yields CDR1 MNHEY and CDR2 SVGEGT. The CDR3 here is CASSLLDRGEQYF. CDR3 coding DNA: TGTGCCAGCAGCTTGCTAGACAGGGGCGAGCAGTACTTC.

The chain links TRBV11-2 to TRBJ2-7; D is perhaps TRBD1 (5 bases). CDR3 length equals 16 residues. The ends were cut back, 4 bases at V and 0 bases at J, with 16 bases in the middle. Per germline, CDR1 SGHAT and CDR2 FQNNGV. The DNA for the CDR3 is TGTGCCAGCAGCTCCCCTGGGGCAGCGAGCTCCTACGAGCAGTACTTC. It yields the protein CASSSPGAASSYEQYF.

This chain's CDR3 is CSAAINQPQHF. CDR3 nucleotides: TGCAGTGCGGCCATCAATCAGCCCCAGCATTTT. The chain is built from TRBV20-1 and TRBJ1-5, with D unresolved. Germline values: CDR1 DFQATT, CDR2 SNEGSKA (reference sequence). CDR3 length: 11 residues. The V end lost 6 bases, the J end lost 3 bases, and 6 bases lay between the germline ends.

The V and J genes are TRBV5-1 and TRBJ2-2, with D possibly TRBD1 on 6 matching bases. The CDR3 is made up of 19 amino acids. The V gene lost 0 bases and the J gene lost 3 bases, with 21 bases spanning the gap. Looked up from germline, CDR1 is SGHRS and CDR2 is YFSETQ. The CDR3 sequence: CASSLAITGPSGHTGELFF. The CDR3, as DNA: TGCGCCAGCAGCTTGGCCATCACAGGGCCCAGCGGACACACCGGGGAGCTGTTTTTT.